The text below deals with one T cell receptor (beta chain). Its antigen is as yet unknown. V was clipped by 4 bases and J by 6 bases, with 8 bases between them. Per germline, CDR1 SQVTM and CDR2 ANQGSEA. This CDR3 contains 11 residues. Stated treatment: oral pan-JAK inhibitor, 5-10 mg twice daily. The data derive from a study of CD8+ T cells in alopecia areata. For the study at large: Oral tofacitinib, 5 to 10 mg twice daily, was given in an open-label trial.

Study-level results: Many expanded lesional clones persisted during tofacitinib (in both scalp and blood). Elevated clonality characterized lesional scalp relative to normal scalp, particularly in alopecia totalis/universalis.

Extracted from the samples, RNA was reverse transcribed into cDNA to serve as the sequencing template. Data came from immunoSEQ multiplex PCR; TCRdb stores just in-frame clones and leaves some out. The repertoire holds about 300,000 clones, with about three fifths as singletons. Material: CD4+ T cells sorted from blood, obtained at week 24, from a patient treated with tofacitinib. The sequence came from a human donor with alopecia areata. The chain recombines TRBV29-1 with TRBJ2-3; D gene uncertain. Here the CDR3 reads CSVAQHDTQYF. CDR3 in DNA: TGCAGCGTTGCTCAGCACGATACGCAGTATTTT.